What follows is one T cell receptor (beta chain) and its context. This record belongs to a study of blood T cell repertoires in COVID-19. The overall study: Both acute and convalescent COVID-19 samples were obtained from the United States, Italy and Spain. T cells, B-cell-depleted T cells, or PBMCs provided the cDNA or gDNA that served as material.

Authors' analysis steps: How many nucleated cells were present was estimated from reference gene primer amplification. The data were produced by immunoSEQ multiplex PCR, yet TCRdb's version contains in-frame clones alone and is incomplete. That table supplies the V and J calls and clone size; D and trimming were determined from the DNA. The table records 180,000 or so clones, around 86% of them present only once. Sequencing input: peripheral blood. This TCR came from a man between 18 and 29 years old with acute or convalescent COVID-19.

The CDR3 bases are TGTGCCAGTTTGGACAGGGCTGGAGGTGAAGCTTTCTTT. It codes for CASLDRAGGEAFF. The V gene is TRBV19, the J gene TRBJ1-1, with TRBD1 identical over 8 bases. V gave up 8 bases and J gave up 7 bases; unmatched junction bases: 9. Germline V gives CDR1 LNHDA, CDR2 SQIVND (reference sequence). The CDR3 extends over 13 amino acids.